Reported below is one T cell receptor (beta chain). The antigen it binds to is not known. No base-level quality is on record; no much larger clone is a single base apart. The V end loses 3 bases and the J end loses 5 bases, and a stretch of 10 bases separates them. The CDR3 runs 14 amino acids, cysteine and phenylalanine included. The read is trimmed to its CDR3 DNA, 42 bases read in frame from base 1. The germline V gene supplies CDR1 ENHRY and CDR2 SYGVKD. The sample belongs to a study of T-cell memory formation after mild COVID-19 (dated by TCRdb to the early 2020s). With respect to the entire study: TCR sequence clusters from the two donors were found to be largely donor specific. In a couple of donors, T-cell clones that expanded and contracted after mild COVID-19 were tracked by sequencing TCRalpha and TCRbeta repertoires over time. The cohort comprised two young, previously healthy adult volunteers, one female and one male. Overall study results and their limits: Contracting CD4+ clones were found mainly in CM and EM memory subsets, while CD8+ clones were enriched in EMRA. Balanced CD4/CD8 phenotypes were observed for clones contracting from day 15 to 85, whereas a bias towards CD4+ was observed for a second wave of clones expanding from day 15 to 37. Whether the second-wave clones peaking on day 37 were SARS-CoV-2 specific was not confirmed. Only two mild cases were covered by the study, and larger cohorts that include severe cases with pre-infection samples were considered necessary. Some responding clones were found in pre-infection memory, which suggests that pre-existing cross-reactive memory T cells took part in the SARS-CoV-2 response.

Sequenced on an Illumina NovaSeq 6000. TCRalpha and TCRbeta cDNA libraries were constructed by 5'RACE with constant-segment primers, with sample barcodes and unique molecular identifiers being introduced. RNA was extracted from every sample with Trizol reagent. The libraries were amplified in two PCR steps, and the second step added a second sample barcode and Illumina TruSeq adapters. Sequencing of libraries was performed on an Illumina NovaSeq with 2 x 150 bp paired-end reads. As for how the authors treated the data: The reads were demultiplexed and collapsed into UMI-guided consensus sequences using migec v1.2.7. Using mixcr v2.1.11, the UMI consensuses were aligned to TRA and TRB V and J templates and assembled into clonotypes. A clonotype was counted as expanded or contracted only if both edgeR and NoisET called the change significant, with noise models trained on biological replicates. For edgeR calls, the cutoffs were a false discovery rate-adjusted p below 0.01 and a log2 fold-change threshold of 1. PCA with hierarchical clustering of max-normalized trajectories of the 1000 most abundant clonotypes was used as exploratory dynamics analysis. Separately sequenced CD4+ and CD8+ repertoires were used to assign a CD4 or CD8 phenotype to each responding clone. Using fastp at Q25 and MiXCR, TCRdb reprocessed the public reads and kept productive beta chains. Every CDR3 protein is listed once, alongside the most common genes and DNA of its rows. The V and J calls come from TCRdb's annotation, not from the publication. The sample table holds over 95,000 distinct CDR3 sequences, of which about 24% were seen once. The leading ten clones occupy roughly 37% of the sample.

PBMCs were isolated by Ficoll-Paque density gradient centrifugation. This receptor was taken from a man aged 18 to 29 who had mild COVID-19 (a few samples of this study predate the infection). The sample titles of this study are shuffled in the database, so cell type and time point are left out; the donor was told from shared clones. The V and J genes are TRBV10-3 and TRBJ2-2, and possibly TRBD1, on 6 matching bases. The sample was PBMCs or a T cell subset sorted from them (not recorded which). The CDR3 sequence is CAISEGGRTGELFF. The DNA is TGTGCCATCAGTGAAGGGGGACGGACCGGGGAGCTGTTTTTT.